The 17 T cell receptor beta chains given below trace back to one sample, sequenced in a study of identical twins. Each CDR3 protein gets one entry after TCRdb re-called the 5' RACE reads with MiXCR. The sample has hundreds of thousands of distinct CDR3 sequences; about 20% are singletons. The sample was also linked to a second study, of T cells expressing NK-cell markers.

The sample consisted of PBMCs. The receptors were sampled from a woman under 30 in good health.

A few counts support this clonotype. J is TRBJ2-5 and V is TRBV11-2, with TRBD2 as a possible D gene (6 bases). The CDR3 covers 14 residues. Deletions cut 5 bases from V and 4 bases from J, with 14 bases between. CDR1 is SGHAT, CDR2 FQNNGV, per germline. CDR3 residues: CASSPTSLGETQYF. In DNA, the CDR3 is TGTGCCAGCAGCCCGACTAGTTTAGGAGAGACCCAGTACTTC.

This clonotype occurred many times. V and J are TRBV7-9 and TRBJ1-1, with D maybe TRBD1 (5 bases). This CDR3 has 13 amino acids. Germline assignment: CDR1 SEHNR and CDR2 FQNEAQ (reference sequence). Trimming left V 5 bases short and J 1 base short, with 8 bases between. DNA for the CDR3: TGTGCCAGCAGCACACAGGAGAACACTGAAGCTTTCTTT. Protein product: CASSTQENTEAFF.

The V call is TRBV12-3 or TRBV12-4, the J call TRBJ2-5, with D unresolved. Deletions cut 8 bases from V and 5 bases from J, with 12 bases between. This CDR3 region has 12 residues. CDR3 nucleotides: TGTGCCAGCGGTGACCTAGGGGAGACCCAGTACTTC. It specifies CASGDLGETQYF.

Only a few counts were recorded for this clonotype. This rearrangement joins TRBV5-5 to TRBJ1-2; D might be TRBD1 (5 bases). The CDR3 sequence is 17 residues long. Germline-derived CDR1 and CDR2 are SGHKS and YYEKEE (reference sequence). V was clipped by 5 bases and J by 3 bases, with 23 bases between them. In nucleotides, the CDR3 is TGTGCCAGCAGTCCTGAAAGGGGTCTCTCATTATACTATGGCTACACCTTC. It codes for CASSPERGLSLYYGYTF. The full variable domain, with the rest looked up from reference TRBV5-5 and TRBJ1-2, is DAGVTQSPTHLIKTRGQQVTLRCSPISGHKSVSWYQQVLGQGPQFIFQYYEKEERGRGNFPDRFSARQFPNYSSELNVNALLLGDSALYLCASSPERGLSLYYGYTFGSGTRLTVV.

There are a few counts of this clonotype. The chain couples TRBV4-1 to TRBJ1-6, with a weak D call TRBD1 (5 bases). CDR3 length equals 15 residues. Per germline, CDR1 MGHRA and CDR2 YSYEKL. The V gene lost 2 bases and the J gene lost 7 bases, with 12 bases spanning the gap. The chain's CDR3 is CASSQPSGANSPLHF. The CDR3 DNA reads TGCGCCAGCAGCCAACCGAGCGGGGCAAATTCACCCCTCCACTTT.

The chain is built from TRBV20-1 and TRBJ2-1; 9 bases line up with TRBD2. Germline V gene data show CDR1 as DFQATT and CDR2 as SNEGSKA (reference sequence). This CDR3 has 15 amino acids. V lost 5 bases and J lost 6; bases outside the gene matches: 11. The CDR3 DNA follows: TGCAGTGCTCCCCGTCGGGCGGGAGGGGTCAATGAGCAGTTCTTC. As protein: CSAPRRAGGVNEQFF.

This clonotype occurred many times. The genes are TRBV12-3 or TRBV12-4 and TRBJ1-6, with D possibly being TRBD1 (5 bases). The V and J ends lost 3 bases and 7 bases respectively, with 7 bases between them. This CDR3 is built from 13 residues. DNA of the CDR3: TGTGCCAGCAGTTTTGGGGGGAATTCACCCCTCCACTTT. It yields the protein CASSFGGNSPLHF.

This clonotype was observed a handful of times. The chain joins TRBV7-8 to TRBJ2-1, with D maybe TRBD2 (6 bases). Trimming took 2 bases from V and 4 from J, leaving 15 bases between them. Looked up from germline, CDR1 is SGHVS and CDR2 is FQNEAQ. This CDR3 has 16 residues. CDR3 coding DNA: TGTGCCAGCAGCTTATCTGATTCTAGCGTTTACAATGAGCAGTTCTTC. This encodes CASSLSDSSVYNEQFF.

This chain joins TRBV12-5 and TRBJ2-5, with D unresolved. Germline V CDR1 and CDR2: LGHNT, FRNRAP. Trimming stripped 1 base from V and 2 bases from J, with 5 bases between. The CDR3 is 13 amino acids. CDR3 amino acids: CASGLAGQETQYF. CDR3 coding DNA: TGTGCTAGTGGTTTGGCAGGACAAGAGACCCAGTACTTC.

The chain carries TRBV5-4 and TRBJ2-7, with 8 bases that match TRBD2. Germline-derived CDR1 and CDR2 are SGHNT and YYREEE (reference sequence). Trimming at V came to 0 bases and at J to 4 bases, leaving 15 bases not matched to a gene. The CDR3 runs to 18 residues. CDR3 in amino acids: CASSLAAGASPIYYEQYF. In DNA, the CDR3 is TGTGCCAGCAGCTTGGCAGCGGGGGCCAGCCCAATTTATTACGAGCAGTACTTC.

The chain recombines TRBV2 with TRBJ2-2; D is perhaps TRBD1 (5 bases). Trimming left V 3 bases short and J 3 bases short, with 11 bases between. CDR1 is SNHLY, CDR2 FYNNEI, per germline. This CDR3 is built from 15 residues. The DNA for the CDR3 is TGTGCCAGCAGTGATCCCAGGGCGGACACCGGGGAGCTGTTTTTT. Encoded protein: CASSDPRADTGELFF. Variable domain in full (rest from reference TRBV2 and TRBJ2-2): EPEVTQTPSHQVTQMGQEVILRCVPISNHLYFYWYRQILGQKVEFLVSFYNNEISEKSEIFDDQFSVERPDGSNFTLKIRSTKLEDSAMYFCASSDPRADTGELFFGEGSRLTVL.

This clonotype was counted only a few times. The chain combines TRBV20-1 with TRBJ1-1; D ambiguous. Trimming stripped 1 base from V and 9 bases from J, with 12 bases between. The CDR3 has 12 amino acids. Germline V lookup: CDR1 DFQATT, CDR2 SNEGSKA (reference sequence). CDR3 DNA sequence: TGCAGTGCTAGAGTTGGGAGATTGAAAGCTTTCTTT. Translating it yields CSARVGRLKAFF.

This clonotype has ten or more counts. The genes are TRBV5-5 and TRBJ2-5; TRBD2 agrees at 8 bases. This CDR3 is built from 15 residues. J was trimmed by 2 bases and V by 2 bases; bases with no gene match: 5. CDR1 SGHKS and CDR2 YYEKEE come from the germline V gene (reference sequence). The CDR3 protein is CASSFGVAGQETQYF. In nucleotides, the CDR3 is TGTGCCAGCAGCTTTGGAGTAGCGGGGCAAGAGACCCAGTACTTC.

This clonotype came up a few times. The chain is built from TRBV20-1 and TRBJ2-3; the D call may be TRBD1 or TRBD2 (6 bases each). The CDR3 has 16 amino acids. The germline V gene encodes CDR1 DFQATT and CDR2 SNEGSKA (reference sequence). V was trimmed by 3 bases and J by 4 bases, leaving 20 bases between them. CDR3 amino acids: CSASGGGQGVSDTQYF. The CDR3 region has the DNA TGCAGTGCTAGCGGAGGGGGGCAGGGTGTATCAGATACGCAGTATTTT.

This clonotype was found a few times. The chain employs TRBV29-1 and TRBJ2-3, with TRBD2 matching over 11 bases. The CDR3 length is 13 residues. The J segment lost 4 bases and the V segment lost 4 bases, leaving 1 base of the junction unmatched. Germline-derived CDR1 and CDR2 are SQVTM and ANQGSEA. The CDR3 bases are TGCAGCGTTGTAGCGGGAGGGCCAGATACGCAGTATTTT. Its translation: CSVVAGGPDTQYF.

This clonotype has more than one count but fewer than ten. This chain uses TRBV29-1 with TRBJ1-4; possible D gene TRBD1, 5 bases. There are 12 residues in the CDR3. V shed 4 bases and J shed 9 bases, with 12 bases lying between them. Looked up from germline, CDR1 is SQVTM and CDR2 is ANQGSEA. The CDR3 DNA follows: TGCAGCGTTGGGGGCCCGGAGCAAAAACTGTTTTTT. Translated: CSVGGPEQKLFF.

The J gene is TRBJ2-1, the V gene TRBV10-3, with D perhaps being TRBD1 or TRBD2 (5 bases each). The V and J ends lost 8 bases and 8 bases respectively, with 13 bases between them. The germline V gene has CDR1 ENHRY and CDR2 SYGVKD. CDR3 size: 12 residues. CDR3 nucleotides: TGTGCCATCGATTGGGGGACCGATGAGCAGTTCTTC. As protein: CAIDWGTDEQFF.